This T cell receptor (beta chain) was sequenced during a study of spatial heterogeneity in lung cancer. This clonotype came up many times. A single record per CDR3 protein comes from TCRdb applying MiXCR to the 5' RACE reads. The sample holds about 23,000 distinct CDR3 sequences; about 4.7% are singletons and the top ten take around 5.5%. The CDR3 length is 13 residues. V trimming: 2 bases; J trimming: 14 bases; junction bases outside the gene matches: 9. Germline lookup yields CDR1 MDHEN and CDR2 SYDVKM. Specified time point: sample taken at primary tumor resection. Untreated early-stage non-small cell lung cancer patients, approximately 76 in total, were the donors.

The material was PBMCs, obtained at surgery. The chain couples TRBV28 to TRBJ2-1; 7 positions agree with TRBD1. The sequence derives from a male donor with early-stage non-small cell lung cancer. For the CDR3, the DNA is TGTGCCAGCAGTTTAGGCGGTACAGGGGCTGAGTTCTTC. This encodes CASSLGGTGAEFF.